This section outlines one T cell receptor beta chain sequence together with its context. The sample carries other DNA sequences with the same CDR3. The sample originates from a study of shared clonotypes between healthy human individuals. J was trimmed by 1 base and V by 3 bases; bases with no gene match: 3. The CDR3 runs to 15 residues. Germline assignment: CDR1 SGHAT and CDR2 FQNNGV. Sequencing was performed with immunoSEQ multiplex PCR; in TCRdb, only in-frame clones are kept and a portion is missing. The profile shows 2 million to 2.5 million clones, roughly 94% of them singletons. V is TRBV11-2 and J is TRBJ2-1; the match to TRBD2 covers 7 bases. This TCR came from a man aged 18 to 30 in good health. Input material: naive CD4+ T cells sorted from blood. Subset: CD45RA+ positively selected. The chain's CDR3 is CASSLGGSSYNEQFF. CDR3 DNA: TGTGCCAGCAGCTTGGGCGGGAGTTCCTACAATGAGCAGTTCTTC. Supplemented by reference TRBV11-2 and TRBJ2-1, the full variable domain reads EAGVAQSPRYKIIEKRQSVAFWCNPISGHATLYWYQQILGQGPKLLIQFQNNGVVDDSQLPKDRFSAERLKGVDSTLKIQPAKLEDSAVYLCASSLGGSSYNEQFFGPGTRLTVL.